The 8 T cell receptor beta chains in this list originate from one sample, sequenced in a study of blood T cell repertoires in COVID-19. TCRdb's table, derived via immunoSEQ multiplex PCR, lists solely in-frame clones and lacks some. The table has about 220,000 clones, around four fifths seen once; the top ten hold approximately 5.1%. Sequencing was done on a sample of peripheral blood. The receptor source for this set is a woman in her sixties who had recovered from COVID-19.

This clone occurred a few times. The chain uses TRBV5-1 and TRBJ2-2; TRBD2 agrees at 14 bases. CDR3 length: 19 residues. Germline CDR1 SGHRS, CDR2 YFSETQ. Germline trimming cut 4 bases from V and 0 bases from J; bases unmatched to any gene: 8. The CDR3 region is CASSAAGTSGGTNTGELFF. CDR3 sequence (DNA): TGCGCCAGCAGCGCAGCCGGGACTAGCGGGGGCACGAACACCGGGGAGCTGTTTTTT. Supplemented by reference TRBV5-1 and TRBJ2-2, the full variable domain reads KAGVTQTPRYLIKTRGQQVTLSCSPISGHRSVSWYQQTPGQGLQFLFEYFSETQRNKGNFPGRFSGRQFSNSRSEMNVSTLELGDSALYLCASSAAGTSGGTNTGELFFGEGSRLTVL.

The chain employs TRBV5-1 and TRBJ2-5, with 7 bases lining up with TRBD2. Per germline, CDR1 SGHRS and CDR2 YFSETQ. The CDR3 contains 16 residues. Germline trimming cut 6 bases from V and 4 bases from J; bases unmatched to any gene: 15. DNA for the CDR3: TGCGCCAGCACGGGAGGAGGGGCAGGGATCGCAGAGACCCAGTACTTC. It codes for CASTGGGAGIAETQYF.

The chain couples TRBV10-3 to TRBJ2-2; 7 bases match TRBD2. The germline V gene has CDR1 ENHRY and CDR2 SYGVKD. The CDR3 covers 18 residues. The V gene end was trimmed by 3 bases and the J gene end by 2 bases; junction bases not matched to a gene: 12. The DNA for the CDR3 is TGTGCCATCAGTGAAGTGCTACTGGCTAGCGGTAACACCGGGGAGCTGTTTTTT. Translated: CAISEVLLASGNTGELFF.

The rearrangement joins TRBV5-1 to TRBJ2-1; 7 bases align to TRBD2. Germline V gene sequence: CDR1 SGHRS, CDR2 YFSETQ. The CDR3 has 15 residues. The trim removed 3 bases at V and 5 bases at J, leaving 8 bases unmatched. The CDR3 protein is CASSSSGREDNEQFF. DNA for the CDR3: TGCGCCAGCAGCTCGTCAGGGAGGGAGGACAATGAGCAGTTCTTC.

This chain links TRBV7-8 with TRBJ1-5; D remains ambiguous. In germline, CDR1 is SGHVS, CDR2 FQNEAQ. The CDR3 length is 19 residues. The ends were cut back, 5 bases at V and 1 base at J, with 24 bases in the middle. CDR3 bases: TGTGCCAGCAGCCCCTTACGGGGAATGGATGCTTGGAGCAATCAGCCCCAGCATTTT. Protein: CASSPLRGMDAWSNQPQHF.

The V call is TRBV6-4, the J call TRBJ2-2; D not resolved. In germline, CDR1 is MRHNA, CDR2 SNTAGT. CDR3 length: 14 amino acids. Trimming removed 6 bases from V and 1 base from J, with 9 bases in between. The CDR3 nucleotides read TGTGCCAGCAGCCCAGACTGGAACACCGGGGAGCTGTTTTTT. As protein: CASSPDWNTGELFF.

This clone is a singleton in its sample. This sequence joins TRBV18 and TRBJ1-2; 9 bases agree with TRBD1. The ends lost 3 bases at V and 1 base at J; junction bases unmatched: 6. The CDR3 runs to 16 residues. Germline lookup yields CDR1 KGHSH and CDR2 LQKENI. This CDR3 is CASSPGQGPFNYGYTF. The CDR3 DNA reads TGTGCCAGCTCACCGGGACAGGGCCCTTTTAACTATGGCTACACCTTC.

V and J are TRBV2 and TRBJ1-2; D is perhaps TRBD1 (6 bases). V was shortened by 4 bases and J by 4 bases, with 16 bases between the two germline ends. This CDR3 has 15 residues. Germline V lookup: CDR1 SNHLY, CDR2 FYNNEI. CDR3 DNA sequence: TGTGCCAGCAGTGGGGAAACAGGGTACGGCTATGGCTACACCTTC. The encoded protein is CASSGETGYGYGYTF.